This T cell receptor beta chain was profiled in a study of blood T cell repertoires in COVID-19. Across the whole study: T cells, B-cell-depleted T cells, or PBMCs supplied cDNA or gDNA.

Original data processing: Nucleated cell number was recorded as an estimate derived from reference gene primer amplification. Generated by immunoSEQ multiplex PCR, the TCRdb table keeps only in-frame clones and is missing some. From that table come the V and J calls and clone size; the DNA was used to work out D and trimming. The data contain 200,000 or so clones, around nine tenths of them singletons. In this sample, this clone turned up a few times. CDR1 is SGHAT, CDR2 FQNNGV, per germline. There are 12 residues in the CDR3. V lost 2 bases and J lost 7, with 8 bases in between. What was sequenced was peripheral blood. This chain joins TRBV11-2 and TRBJ1-2; tentatively, D is TRBD1 (5 bases). This clonotype was sampled from a woman aged 55 to 70 with acute or convalescent COVID-19. CDR3 nucleotide sequence: TGTGCCAGCAGCTTATTCGGGGGTGGCTACACCTTC. The encoded protein is CASSLFGGGYTF. The full variable domain, rest sourced from reference TRBV11-2 and TRBJ1-2, is EAGVAQSPRYKIIEKRQSVAFWCNPISGHATLYWYQQILGQGPKLLIQFQNNGVVDDSQLPKDRFSAERLKGVDSTLKIQPAKLEDSAVYLCASSLFGGGYTFGSGTRLTVV.